The T cell receptor beta chain described here comes from a study of CD8 T cells in Susac syndrome. TCR beta from blood CD8+ and CD4+ T cells was sequenced. With random hexamers, reverse transcription was performed on about 0.5 to 1 ug of RNA. Amplification of TCR beta CDR3 used immunoSEQ multiplex PCR across 54 Vbeta and 13 Jbeta. In TCRdb, the immunoSEQ multiplex PCR reads were re-called with MiXCR into one record per CDR3 protein. The table has under 550,000 distinct CDR3 sequences, approximately 89% seen once; the top ten hold about 0.12%. The CDR3 runs 14 residues. Germline V gene data show CDR1 as MNHNS and CDR2 as SASEGT. V dropped 1 base and J dropped 2 bases, with 9 bases sitting between them.

Sequences were obtained from CD8+ T cells from PBMCs. The clonotype originates from a human donor with multiple sclerosis. The chain couples TRBV6-1 to TRBJ2-7; D unresolved. The CDR3 region has the DNA TGTGCCAGCAGTGAAGGTGGCGGAGCCTACGAGCAGTACTTC. Translated, it gives CASSEGGGAYEQYF.